The rows below give T cell receptor beta chains drawn from one sample of a study of T cells in localized non-small cell lung cancer. Using immunoSEQ multiplex PCR, the repertoire was profiled, and TCRdb retains in-frame clones only, with some absent. The sample includes more than 30,000 clones, approximately 91% seen only once; the top ten take around 4%. Sequencing used peripheral blood mononuclear cells, obtained before any cancer treatment. These TCRs come from a woman aged 35-70 years with stage III lung adenocarcinoma. Each CDR3 is given with its conserved first and last residue. The order of the fields is D gene, clone size, J gene, V gene, CDR3 DNA, CDR3 protein. D genes are given only for firm matches. Only part of the rows carry a size: once, few, many, or a class if the clone is expanded.

>NA|NA|TRBJ2-5|TRBV30
TGTGCCTGGAGAGGACAAGAGACCCAGTACTTC
CAWRGQETQYF
>TRBD1|NA|TRBJ2-2|TRBV11-1
TGTGCCAGCAGCTTAGAGACAGGGCTTACCGGGGAGCTGTTTTTT
CASSLETGLTGELFF
>NA|NA|TRBJ2-2|TRBV7-3
TGTGCCAGCAGCCCACACCTCTCGGGTAACACCGGGGAGCTGTTTTTT
CASSPHLSGNTGELFF
>NA|NA|TRBJ2-5|TRBV7-2
TGTGCCAGCAGCGGGGGCTGGAGCGCCCAGTACTTC
CASSGGWSAQYF
>NA|NA|TRBJ1-3|TRBV19
TGTGCCAGTTCTGGCAGGGATGGAAACACCATATATTTT
CASSGRDGNTIYF
>NA|NA|TRBJ2-5|TRBV5-1
TGCGCCAGCAGCGTGGGGAGGACCGAGACCCAGTACTTC
CASSVGRTETQYF
>NA|NA|TRBJ2-7|TRBV9
TGTGCCAGCAGCCCGCGAGCAGTGAACTACGAGCAGTACTTC
CASSPRAVNYEQYF
>NA|NA|TRBJ2-7|TRBV7-9
TGTGCCAGCAGCTTAGGGGAGCACAAGCAGTACTTC
CASSLGEHKQYF
>NA|NA|TRBJ1-2|TRBV30
TGTGCCTGGAGTGTTGGGGGGGCTCGTACCTTC
CAWSVGGARTF
>NA|NA|TRBJ1-2|TRBV4-1
TGCGCCAGCAGCCAAGATGAACGGCGTAACTATGGCTACACCTTC
CASSQDERRNYGYTF
>TRBD2|NA|TRBJ2-2|TRBV7-3
TGTGCCAGCAGCTTAACGTCGGGGGGTGGAAACACCGGGGAGCTGTTTTTT
CASSLTSGGGNTGELFF
>NA|NA|TRBJ1-1|TRBV18
TGTGCCAGCTCACCACAGACGGCGAACACTGAAGCTTTCTTT
CASSPQTANTEAFF
>NA|medium-sized|TRBJ2-7|TRBV2
TGTGCCAGCAGTGATTCTCTACAGTACTTC
CASSDSLQYF
>NA|once|TRBJ2-7|TRBV6-6
TGTGCCAGCAGTTACTCGGGTGAGCAGTACTTC
CASSYSGEQYF
>TRBD1|NA|TRBJ2-2|TRBV7-6
TGTGCCAGCAGCGCCGGGACAGGGGGCCCCGGGGAGCTGTTTTTT
CASSAGTGGPGELFF
>TRBD1|NA|TRBJ1-5|TRBV7-8
TGTGCCAGCAGCGAAAGGGACAGGAACTATAATCAGCCCCAGCATTTT
CASSERDRNYNQPQHF
>NA|NA|TRBJ1-1|TRBV4-1
TGCGCCAGCAGCCAAGATGGAGGGGGACATTTGAACACTGAAGCTTTCTTT
CASSQDGGGHLNTEAFF
>NA|NA|TRBJ2-5|TRBV29-1
TGCAGCGTTGTCCTGAGCGTCCGTGGTGAGACCCAGTACTTC
CSVVLSVRGETQYF
>NA|NA|TRBJ2-5|TRBV6-5
TGTGCCAGCAGCTCTACCCCCGGTTGGGGGACCCAGTACTTC
CASSSTPGWGTQYF
>NA|NA|TRBJ2-2|TRBV6-1
TGTGCCAGCAGCCGGACAGCGAACACCGGGGAGCTGTTTTTT
CASSRTANTGELFF
>NA|NA|TRBJ1-1|TRBV14
TGTGCCAGCAGCCACCCTGGGACGGTGCTTACTGAAGCTTTCTTT
CASSHPGTVLTEAFF
>NA|once|TRBJ2-3|TRBV2
TGTGCCAGCAGTGAAGATGGGGGGACAGATACGCAGTATTTT
CASSEDGGTDTQYF
>NA|NA|TRBJ2-7|TRBV5-1
TGCGCCAGCAGCCTCCGAGGTGTCCTCCCCTACGAGCAGTACTTC
CASSLRGVLPYEQYF
>NA|NA|TRBJ1-4|TRBV5-6
TGTGCCAGCAGCTTTTGGATTACTAATGAAAAACTGTTTTTT
CASSFWITNEKLFF
>NA|NA|TRBJ1-2|TRBV10-3
TGTGCCATCAGTGAGTCGTGGGGGGCGGATGGCTACACCTTC
CAISESWGADGYTF
>NA|NA|TRBJ1-1|TRBV6-5
TGTGCCAGCAGTTCCAGCCACCCCAGCGCTGAAGCTTTCTTT
CASSSSHPSAEAFF
>TRBD2|NA|TRBJ2-1|TRBV10-1
TGCGCCAGCAGTGAGGCTAGCGGACCCTACAATGAGCAGTTCTTC
CASSEASGPYNEQFF
>TRBD2|NA|TRBJ2-3|TRBV9
TGTGCCAGCAACCGGGGGGGCAGAGATACGCAGTATTTT
CASNRGGRDTQYF
>NA|NA|TRBJ2-2|TRBV27
TGTGCCAGCAGTTCAGGGAACACCGGGGAGCTGTTTTTT
CASSSGNTGELFF
>NA|NA|TRBJ1-2|TRBV28
TGTGCCAGCAGTTTAAGGGGGAAAGGGTTTGTGGTGGACTATGGCTACACCTTC
CASSLRGKGFVVDYGYTF
>NA|few|TRBJ2-7|TRBV2
TGTGCCATTCCCGGAACGGGGGACCAGGCCTACGAGCAGTACTTC
CAIPGTGDQAYEQYF
>NA|NA|TRBJ1-1|TRBV30
TGTGCCTGGAGAGCCCGGAACACTGAAGCTTTCTTT
CAWRARNTEAFF
>NA|NA|TRBJ2-5|TRBV9
TGTGCCAGCAGCGTTGACCGGGAGACCCAGTACTTC
CASSVDRETQYF
>TRBD2|NA|TRBJ2-3|TRBV5-6
TGTGCCAGCAGCATGTTGGGACTAGCGGGGGCAGATACGCAGTATTTT
CASSMLGLAGADTQYF
>NA|NA|TRBJ2-2|TRBV6-1
TGTGCCAGCAGTTCAGGGTCGGCAAACACCGGGGAGCTGTTTTTT
CASSSGSANTGELFF
>NA|NA|TRBJ1-5|TRBV27
TGTGCCAGCAGTTTATCGCGCCTTAGCAATCAGCCCCAGCATTTT
CASSLSRLSNQPQHF